The entry that follows covers one T cell receptor (beta chain) sequence. The antigen remains unidentified. Germline V gene sequence: CDR1 SGHDN, CDR2 FVKESK. CDR3 length equals 12 residues. V dropped 6 bases and J dropped 3 bases, with 8 bases sitting between them. Described time point: newly diagnosed GD, antithyroid drugs for less than 3 months. Generation of the TCR library employed RNA extracted from PBMCs. This entry belongs to a study of regulatory T cells in long-lasting Graves disease. General study results and limits: Only peripheral blood was studied, not thyroid tissue. Graves' patients with persistent disease showed TCR diversity lower than patients newly diagnosed. Accuracy was possibly reduced by small sample size.

Sequencing libraries for TCR beta were prepared with iRepertoire HTBI primers and Arm-PCR of CDR3 regions. TCRdb called the multiplex PCR reads again in MiXCR, with one record for every CDR3 protein. The sample has a few hundred thousand distinct CDR3 sequences, less than 20% seen once. This sample also belongs to another study, concerning T cells in Graves' hyperthyroidism and ophthalmopathy. Per that study: Hyperthyroidism of Graves' type that showed no ophthalmopathy progression within 18 months was stable.

Material: peripheral blood mononuclear cells (PBMCs), obtained at new diagnosis, from a patient treated with antithyroid drugs. The chain has TRBV14 and TRBJ1-2; D is uncertain. The origin of this receptor is a woman younger than 35 with Graves disease. For the CDR3, the DNA is TGTGCCAGCAGGGGCCATGACTATGGCTACACCTTC. It codes for CASRGHDYGYTF.